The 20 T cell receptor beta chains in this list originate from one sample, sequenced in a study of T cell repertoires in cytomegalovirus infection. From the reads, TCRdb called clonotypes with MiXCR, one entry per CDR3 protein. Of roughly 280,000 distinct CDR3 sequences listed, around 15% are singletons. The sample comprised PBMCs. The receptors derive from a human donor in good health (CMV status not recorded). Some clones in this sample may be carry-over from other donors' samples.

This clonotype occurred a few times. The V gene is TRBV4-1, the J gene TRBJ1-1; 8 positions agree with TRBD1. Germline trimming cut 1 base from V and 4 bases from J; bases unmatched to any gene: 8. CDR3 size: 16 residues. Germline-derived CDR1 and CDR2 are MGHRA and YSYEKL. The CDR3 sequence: CASSQARGQGSTEAFF. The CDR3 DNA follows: TGCGCCAGCAGCCAAGCCCGCGGACAGGGATCCACTGAAGCTTTCTTT.

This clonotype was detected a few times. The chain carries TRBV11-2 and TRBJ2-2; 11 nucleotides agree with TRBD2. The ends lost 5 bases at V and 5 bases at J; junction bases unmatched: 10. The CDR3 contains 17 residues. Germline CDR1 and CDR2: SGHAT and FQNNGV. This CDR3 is CASSLRLAGLGTGELFF. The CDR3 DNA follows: TGTGCCAGCAGCCTCAGACTAGCGGGATTAGGAACCGGGGAGCTGTTTTTT.

CDR3 nucleotides: TGCAGTGCCACGGGACAGTCCTACGAGCAGTACTTC. Translated: CSATGQSYEQYF. The genes are TRBV20-1 and TRBJ2-7; TRBD1 agrees at 7 bases. The CDR3 is 12 residues long. J gave up 1 base and V 6 bases, and 3 bases lay outside the gene matches. Per the germline V gene, CDR1 is DFQATT and CDR2 is SNEGSKA (reference sequence).

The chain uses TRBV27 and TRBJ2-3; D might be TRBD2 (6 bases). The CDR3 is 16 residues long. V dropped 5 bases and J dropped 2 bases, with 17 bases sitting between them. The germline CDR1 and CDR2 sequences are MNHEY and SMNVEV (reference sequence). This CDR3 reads CASSPPAGTPTDTQYF. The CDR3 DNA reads TGTGCCAGCAGTCCCCCAGCGGGTACCCCCACAGATACGCAGTATTTT.

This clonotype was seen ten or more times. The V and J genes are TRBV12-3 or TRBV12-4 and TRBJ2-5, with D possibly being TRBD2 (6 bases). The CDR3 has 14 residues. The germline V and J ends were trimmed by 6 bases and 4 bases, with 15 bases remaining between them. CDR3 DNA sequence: TGTGCCAGCAGCCCTTCCGGGGGATCAGAGACCCAGTACTTC. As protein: CASSPSGGSETQYF.

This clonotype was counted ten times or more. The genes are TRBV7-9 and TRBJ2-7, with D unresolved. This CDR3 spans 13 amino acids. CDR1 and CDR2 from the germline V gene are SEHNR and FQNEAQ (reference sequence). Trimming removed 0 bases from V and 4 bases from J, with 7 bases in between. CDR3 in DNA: TGTGCCAGCAGCTTAGCCTCTCAATACGAGCAGTACTTC. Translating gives CASSLASQYEQYF.

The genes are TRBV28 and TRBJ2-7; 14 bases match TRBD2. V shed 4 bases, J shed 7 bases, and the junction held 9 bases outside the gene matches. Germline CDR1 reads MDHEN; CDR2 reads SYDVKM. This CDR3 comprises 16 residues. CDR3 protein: CASSSVGTSGREEQYF. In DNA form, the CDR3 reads TGTGCCAGCAGTTCGGTCGGGACTAGCGGGAGAGAGGAGCAGTACTTC.

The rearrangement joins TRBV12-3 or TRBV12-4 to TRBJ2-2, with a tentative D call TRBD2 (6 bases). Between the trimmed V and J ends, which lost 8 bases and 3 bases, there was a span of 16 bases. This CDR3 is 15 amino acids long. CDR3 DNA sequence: TGTGCCAGCGACTCTGGGGGGAGTTACACCGGGGAGCTGTTTTTT. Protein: CASDSGGSYTGELFF.

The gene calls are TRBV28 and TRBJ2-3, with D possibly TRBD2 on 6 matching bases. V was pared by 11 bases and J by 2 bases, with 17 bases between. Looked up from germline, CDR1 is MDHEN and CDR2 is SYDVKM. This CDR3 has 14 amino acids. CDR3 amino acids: CAATPLATTDTQYF. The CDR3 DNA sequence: TGTGCCGCTACCCCTCTAGCGACCACAGATACGCAGTATTTT.

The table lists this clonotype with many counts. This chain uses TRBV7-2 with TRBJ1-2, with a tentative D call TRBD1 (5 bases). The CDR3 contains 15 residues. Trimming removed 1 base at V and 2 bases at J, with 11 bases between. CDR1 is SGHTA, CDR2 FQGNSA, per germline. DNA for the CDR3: TGTGCCAGCAGCTTAGTAGGAGGACACAACTATGGCTACACCTTC. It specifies CASSLVGGHNYGYTF.

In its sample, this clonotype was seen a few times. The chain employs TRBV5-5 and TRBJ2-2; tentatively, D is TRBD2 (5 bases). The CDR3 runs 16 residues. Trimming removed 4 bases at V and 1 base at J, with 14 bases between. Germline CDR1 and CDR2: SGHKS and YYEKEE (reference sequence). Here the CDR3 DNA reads TGTGCCAGCAGCCCTGTTCCGGGAAAGAACACCGGGGAGCTGTTTTTT. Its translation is CASSPVPGKNTGELFF. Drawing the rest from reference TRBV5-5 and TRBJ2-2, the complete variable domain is DAGVTQSPTHLIKTRGQQVTLRCSPISGHKSVSWYQQVLGQGPQFIFQYYEKEERGRGNFPDRFSARQFPNYSSELNVNALLLGDSALYLCASSPVPGKNTGELFFGEGSRLTVL.

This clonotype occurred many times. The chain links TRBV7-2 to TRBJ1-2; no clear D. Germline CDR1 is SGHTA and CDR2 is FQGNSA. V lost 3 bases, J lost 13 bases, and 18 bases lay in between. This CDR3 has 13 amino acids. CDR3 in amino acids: CASSFGLHRMGTF. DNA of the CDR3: TGTGCCAGCAGCTTCGGGCTCCACCGGATGGGCACCTTC.

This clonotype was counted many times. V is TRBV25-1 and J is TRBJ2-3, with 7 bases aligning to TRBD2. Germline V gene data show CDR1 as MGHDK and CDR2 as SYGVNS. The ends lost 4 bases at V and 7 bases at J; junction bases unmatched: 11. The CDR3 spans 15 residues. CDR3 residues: CASSVTGGMSNTQYF. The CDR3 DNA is TGTGCCAGCAGTGTGACGGGAGGAATGTCGAATACGCAGTATTTT.

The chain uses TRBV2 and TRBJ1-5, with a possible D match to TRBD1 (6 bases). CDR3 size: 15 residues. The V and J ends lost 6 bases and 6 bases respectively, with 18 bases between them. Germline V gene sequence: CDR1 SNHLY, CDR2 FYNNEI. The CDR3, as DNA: TGTGCCAGCAGAGGACAGTCTGGCGTTCGTCAGCCCCAGCATTTT. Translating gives CASRGQSGVRQPQHF.

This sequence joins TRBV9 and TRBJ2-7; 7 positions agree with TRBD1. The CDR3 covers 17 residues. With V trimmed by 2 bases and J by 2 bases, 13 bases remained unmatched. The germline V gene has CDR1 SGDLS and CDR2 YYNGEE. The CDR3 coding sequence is TGTGCCAGCAGCGTGAGGGGGCAGCCGGGACAACCCTACGAGCAGTACTTC. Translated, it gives CASSVRGQPGQPYEQYF.

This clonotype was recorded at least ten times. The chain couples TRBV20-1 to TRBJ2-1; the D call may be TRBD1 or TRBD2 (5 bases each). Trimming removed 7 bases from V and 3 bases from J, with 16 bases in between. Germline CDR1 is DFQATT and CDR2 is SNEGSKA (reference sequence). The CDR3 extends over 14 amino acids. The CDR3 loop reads CSVKVGPVYNEQFF. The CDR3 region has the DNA TGCAGTGTTAAGGTGGGACCAGTCTACAATGAGCAGTTCTTC.

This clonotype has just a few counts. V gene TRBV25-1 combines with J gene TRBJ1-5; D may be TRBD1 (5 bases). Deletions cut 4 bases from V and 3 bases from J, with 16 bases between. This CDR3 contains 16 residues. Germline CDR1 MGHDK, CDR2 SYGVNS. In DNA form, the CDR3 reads TGTGCCAGCAGTGCAACCGGGACTTACTCCAATCAGCCCCAGCATTTT. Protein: CASSATGTYSNQPQHF.

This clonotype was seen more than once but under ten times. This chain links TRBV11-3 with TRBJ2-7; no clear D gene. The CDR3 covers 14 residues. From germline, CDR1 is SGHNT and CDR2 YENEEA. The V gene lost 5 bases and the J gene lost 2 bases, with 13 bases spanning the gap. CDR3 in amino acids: CASSPGVRAYEQYF. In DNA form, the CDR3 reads TGTGCCAGCAGCCCCGGTGTTAGGGCCTACGAGCAGTACTTC. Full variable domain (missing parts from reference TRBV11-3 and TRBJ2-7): EAGVVQSPRYKIIEKKQPVAFWCNPISGHNTLYWYLQNLGQGPELLIRYENEEAVDDSQLPKDRFSAERLKGVDSTLKIQPAELGDSAVYLCASSPGVRAYEQYFGPGTRLTVT.

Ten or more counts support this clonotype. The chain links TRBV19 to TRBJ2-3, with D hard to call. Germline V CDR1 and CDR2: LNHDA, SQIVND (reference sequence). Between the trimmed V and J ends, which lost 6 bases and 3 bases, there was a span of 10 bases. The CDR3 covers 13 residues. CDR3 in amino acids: CASSTLGTDTQYF. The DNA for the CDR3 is TGTGCCAGTAGCACGCTCGGGACAGATACGCAGTATTTT.

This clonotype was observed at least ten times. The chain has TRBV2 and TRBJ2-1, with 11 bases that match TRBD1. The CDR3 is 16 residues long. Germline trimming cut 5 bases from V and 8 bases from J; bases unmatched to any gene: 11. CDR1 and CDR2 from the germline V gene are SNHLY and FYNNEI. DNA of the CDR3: TGTGCCAGCAGTTCGCCAAGGACAGGGGGCCAGCATGAGCAGTTCTTC. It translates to CASSSPRTGGQHEQFF.